The rows below give T cell receptor beta chains drawn from one sample of a study of blood T cell repertoires in COVID-19. Produced via immunoSEQ multiplex PCR; TCRdb's table is partial and in-frame only. The data contain 130,000 to 150,000 clones, 70% to 90% of them singletons. Sequencing used peripheral blood. The receptors were sampled from an older woman with COVID-19, enrolled during active disease. Both conserved end residues are part of each CDR3. The order of the fields is CDR3 DNA, CDR3 protein, V gene, clone size, J gene, D gene. D genes are given only for firm matches. A clone size is listed for some rows: how often the clone was seen (once, few, many), or a class if it is expanded.

CDR3nt: TGCGCCAGCAGCTTGAGGGACAGGGGCACTAGCACAGATACGCAGTATTTT
CDR3aa: CASSLRDRGTSTDTQYF
v_gene: TRBV5-1
abundance: once
j_gene: TRBJ2-3
d_gene: TRBD1

CDR3nt: TGTGCCAGCAGCTTAAAGGGCAGGGGCAATGAGCAGTTCTTC
CDR3aa: CASSLKGRGNEQFF
v_gene: TRBV7-3
abundance: NA
j_gene: TRBJ2-1
d_gene: NA

CDR3nt: TGTGCCAGCAGCCAAGGTCTTACCGGACTAGTAAAGTACAATGAGCAGTTCTTC
CDR3aa: CASSQGLTGLVKYNEQFF
v_gene: TRBV3-1/TRBV3-2
abundance: NA
j_gene: TRBJ2-1
d_gene: TRBD2

CDR3nt: TGTGCCTGGGGAAGGGGGAACTCCTACGAGCAGTACTTC
CDR3aa: CAWGRGNSYEQYF
v_gene: TRBV30
abundance: NA
j_gene: TRBJ2-7
d_gene: NA

CDR3nt: TGCAGTGCTAGTGCTGGGACAGGCTTCTACGAGCAGTACTTC
CDR3aa: CSASAGTGFYEQYF
v_gene: TRBV20-1
abundance: NA
j_gene: TRBJ2-7
d_gene: TRBD1

CDR3nt: TGTGCCAGCAGCTTAAGCGGGGGGGCCACCCCTGAGCAGTTCTTC
CDR3aa: CASSLSGGATPEQFF
v_gene: TRBV11-1
abundance: NA
j_gene: TRBJ2-1
d_gene: TRBD2

CDR3nt: TGCGCCAGCAGCACATACAGGGGGCGCAACTATGGCTACACCTTC
CDR3aa: CASSTYRGRNYGYTF
v_gene: TRBV4-1
abundance: NA
j_gene: TRBJ1-2
d_gene: TRBD1

CDR3nt: TGTGCCAGCACCTCCCGGGAGGGGAAACTAGATGGCTACACCTTC
CDR3aa: CASTSREGKLDGYTF
v_gene: TRBV5-4
abundance: NA
j_gene: TRBJ1-2
d_gene: NA

CDR3nt: TGTGCCAGCAGACTCGAAGGGGCAGACACTGAAGCTTTCTTT
CDR3aa: CASRLEGADTEAFF
v_gene: TRBV6-4
abundance: NA
j_gene: TRBJ1-1
d_gene: NA

CDR3nt: TGTGCCAGCAGCTTGAGGCCAATCGCAGATACGCAGTATTTT
CDR3aa: CASSLRPIADTQYF
v_gene: TRBV11-3
abundance: NA
j_gene: TRBJ2-3
d_gene: NA

CDR3nt: TGCGCCAGTTCACTTAGCGGGGGGTGGTCAGATACGCAGTATTTT
CDR3aa: CASSLSGGWSDTQYF
v_gene: TRBV5-1
abundance: NA
j_gene: TRBJ2-3
d_gene: TRBD2

CDR3nt: TGTGCCAGTAGTAGAACCCTAGGGGCGAGCTCCTACGAGCAGTACTTC
CDR3aa: CASSRTLGASSYEQYF
v_gene: TRBV19
abundance: NA
j_gene: TRBJ2-7
d_gene: NA

CDR3nt: TGTGCCAGCAGAGACGGACAGCATAGCAATCAGCCCCAGCATTTT
CDR3aa: CASRDGQHSNQPQHF
v_gene: TRBV6-6
abundance: NA
j_gene: TRBJ1-5
d_gene: NA

CDR3nt: TGTGCAAGTCGCTTAGGGCTAGGGGCAGGCCTCTATGGCTACACCTTC
CDR3aa: CASRLGLGAGLYGYTF
v_gene: TRBV12-2
abundance: NA
j_gene: TRBJ1-2
d_gene: NA

CDR3nt: TGTGCCAGCAGTCTCCTAGCGGGGGCGGCTGAGCAGTTCTTC
CDR3aa: CASSLLAGAAEQFF
v_gene: TRBV6-5
abundance: NA
j_gene: TRBJ2-1
d_gene: TRBD2

CDR3nt: TGTGCCAGCAGTCCCGGGACAGGGGGCGGGCAGTACTTC
CDR3aa: CASSPGTGGGQYF
v_gene: TRBV6-2/TRBV6-3
abundance: NA
j_gene: TRBJ2-7
d_gene: TRBD1

CDR3nt: TGCAGTGCTAGTCTAGCGGGGTTATACGAGCAGTACTTC
CDR3aa: CSASLAGLYEQYF
v_gene: TRBV20-1
abundance: NA
j_gene: TRBJ2-7
d_gene: TRBD2

CDR3nt: TGTGCCAGCGGGGGACAGGGCTCACCCCTCCACTTT
CDR3aa: CASGGQGSPLHF
v_gene: TRBV2
abundance: NA
j_gene: TRBJ1-6
d_gene: TRBD1

CDR3nt: TGTGCCAGCAGCACGAGCGGGGCCTACGAGCAGTACTTC
CDR3aa: CASSTSGAYEQYF
v_gene: TRBV3-1/TRBV3-2
abundance: NA
j_gene: TRBJ2-7
d_gene: TRBD2

CDR3nt: TGTGCCATCAGTGTAGGGGACAGGACTAACTATGGCTACACCTTC
CDR3aa: CAISVGDRTNYGYTF
v_gene: TRBV10-3
abundance: NA
j_gene: TRBJ1-2
d_gene: TRBD1

CDR3nt: TGCGCCAGCAGCCAAGAACAATGGGACAGCAACTATGGCTACACCTTC
CDR3aa: CASSQEQWDSNYGYTF
v_gene: TRBV4-3
abundance: many
j_gene: TRBJ1-2
d_gene: TRBD1

CDR3nt: TGTGCCTGGCCCGGGACAGGGGTTACTGAAGCTTTCTTT
CDR3aa: CAWPGTGVTEAFF
v_gene: TRBV30
abundance: NA
j_gene: TRBJ1-1
d_gene: TRBD1

CDR3nt: TGTGCCAGCAGTTACGGGGGGGATAGTGAGACCCAGTACTTC
CDR3aa: CASSYGGDSETQYF
v_gene: TRBV6-5
abundance: NA
j_gene: TRBJ2-5
d_gene: TRBD2

CDR3nt: TGTGCCAGCAGCCCCGGTCCGAACACTGAAGCTTTCTTT
CDR3aa: CASSPGPNTEAFF
v_gene: TRBV5-4
abundance: NA
j_gene: TRBJ1-1
d_gene: NA

CDR3nt: TGTGCCAGCAGCTTAGTTGGAGCAGGACTCTACAATGAGCAGTTCTTC
CDR3aa: CASSLVGAGLYNEQFF
v_gene: TRBV7-9
abundance: NA
j_gene: TRBJ2-1
d_gene: NA

CDR3nt: TGTGCCATCAGTCGGACAGGGGACTATGGCTACACCTTC
CDR3aa: CAISRTGDYGYTF
v_gene: TRBV10-3
abundance: few
j_gene: TRBJ1-2
d_gene: TRBD1

CDR3nt: TGTGCCAGCAGTTACTCGTTAGAGAGCTCCTACAATGAGCAGTTCTTC
CDR3aa: CASSYSLESSYNEQFF
v_gene: TRBV6-5
abundance: once
j_gene: TRBJ2-1
d_gene: NA

CDR3nt: TGTGCCTGGAGTGTGTATGAGGGCAATCAGCCCCAGCATTTT
CDR3aa: CAWSVYEGNQPQHF
v_gene: TRBV30
abundance: NA
j_gene: TRBJ1-5
d_gene: NA

CDR3nt: TGTGCCAGCAGCCATATCCGGGATTACACCTCGGGTTCCGAGCAGTACTTC
CDR3aa: CASSHIRDYTSGSEQYF
v_gene: TRBV7-9
abundance: NA
j_gene: TRBJ2-7
d_gene: NA

CDR3nt: TGTGCCAGCAGCTTGGGACAGCGCAGGGAGCAGTACTTC
CDR3aa: CASSLGQRREQYF
v_gene: TRBV7-9
abundance: NA
j_gene: TRBJ2-7
d_gene: TRBD1

CDR3nt: TGTGCCAGCAGCTACGCAGGGAAGCCCCAGCATTTT
CDR3aa: CASSYAGKPQHF
v_gene: TRBV3-1/TRBV3-2
abundance: NA
j_gene: TRBJ1-5
d_gene: NA